This T cell receptor beta chain was captured in a study of cytomegalovirus exposure and HLA in healthy donors. Clones were sequenced by immunoSEQ multiplex PCR, and TCRdb holds only the in-frame ones, with some missing. The sample comprises around 300,000 clones, 88% of which are singletons, and 0.9% to 1% rests with the top ten. Details on this clone: As yet, its antigen is unknown.

The germline V and J ends were trimmed by 7 bases and 1 base, with 4 bases remaining between them. This CDR3 has 11 residues. CDR1 and CDR2 (germline): SGHNT, YENEEA. Overall study results and limits: A classifier reportedly called cytomegalovirus status with high sensitivity and specificity.

The receptor comes from a man in his thirties or forties in good health and CMV-seronegative. The chain uses TRBV11-3 and TRBJ1-2; D call uncertain. The sequencing sample was made of PBMCs. CDR3: CASIINYGYTF. The CDR3 DNA reads as TGTGCCAGCATCATTAACTATGGCTACACCTTC.